This T cell receptor (beta chain) is drawn from a study of T cells in localized non-small cell lung cancer. Note on this clone: The antigen remains undetermined.

This CDR3 is 14 amino acids long. Germline-derived CDR1 and CDR2 are SEHNR and FQNEAQ (reference sequence). The ends were cut back, 4 bases at V and 2 bases at J, with 11 bases in the middle. Study-level findings and limits: The study linked higher blood T cell density to longer overall survival. Only one tumor region went through sequencing, so heterogeneity may still be there. Uninvolved adjacent lung had more T cell clonality than any other tissue, topping tumor.

The assay was immunoSEQ multiplex PCR, and TCRdb's table has in-frame clones only and misses some. The table records over 65,000 clones, roughly 84% of them present only once. The sequence came from a female donor aged 60 or older with stage I lung adenocarcinoma. This chain joins TRBV7-9 and TRBJ1-2, with no clear D. The sequences come from peripheral blood, collected before any cancer treatment. CDR3 DNA sequence: TGTGCCAGCAGCTCGGACGGTCCGAACTATGGCTACACCTTC. This sequence encodes CASSSDGPNYGYTF.